Described below is a single TCR beta chain sequence and its context. Trimming pared 2 bases from V and 6 bases from J, leaving 20 bases between. The CDR3 length is 16 residues. Germline CDR1 SNHLY, CDR2 FYNNEI. This sample stems from a study of shared clonotypes between healthy human individuals. The donors were adults (healthy and HIV-negative) with no recent acute infections or vaccinations. Donors, without exception, were Caucasian adults residing in Nashville, Tennessee. It was at deep level that the assay was run. Per the authors' pipeline: Junction-only immunoSEQ data arrived without quality scores, meaning filtering differed. Produced via immunoSEQ multiplex PCR; TCRdb's table is partial and in-frame only. Clonal size and the V and J genes are those of that table, whereas D and trimming came from the DNA. The data contain approximately 480,000 clones, roughly 79% of them singletons.

This receptor was taken from a woman aged 40 to 50 in good health. Some clones in this sample may be carry-over from other donors' samples. This chain joins TRBV2 and TRBJ2-7, with a possible D match to TRBD1 (6 bases). Sequencing was performed on PBMCs. DNA of the CDR3: TGTGCCAGCAGTGAAAATCTAGGGACAAGAGTCTTCGAGCAGTACTTC. This sequence encodes CASSENLGTRVFEQYF.